A single sample gave rise to the 24 T cell receptor beta chains below, sequenced in a study of T-cell memory formation after mild COVID-19. One entry per CDR3 protein, called by TCRdb with MiXCR from the 5' RACE reads. Seen here are 280,000 or so distinct CDR3 sequences, 8% to 9% observed once, and the top ten hold 22%. Source material: PBMCs or a T cell subset sorted from them (not recorded which). These receptors originate from a man aged 18-30 years who had mild COVID-19 (a few samples of this study predate the infection). Cell type and time point are not known.

This clonotype was seen a few times. The chain carries TRBV6-2 or TRBV6-3 and TRBJ1-2, with a possible D match to TRBD1 (5 bases). This CDR3 is 16 amino acids long. CDR1 is MNHEY, CDR2 SVGEGT, per germline. With 5 bases removed from V and 6 bases from J, the gap between germline ends came to 22 bases. CDR3 bases: TGTGCCAGCAGTCCTCTCCCGGGACGCCGTGTTGATGGCTACACCTTC. It encodes CASSPLPGRRVDGYTF.

This clonotype was detected only a few times. The chain is built from TRBV11-1 and TRBJ2-2; no clear D. V was shortened by 5 bases and J by 4 bases, with 26 bases between the two germline ends. Germline CDR1 SGHAT, CDR2 FQDESV (reference sequence). The CDR3 runs to 19 residues. In nucleotides, the CDR3 is TGTGCCAGCAGCCAGAGCTACTCTAGACCCAGGAGTGGCACCGGGGAGCTGTTTTTT. It specifies CASSQSYSRPRSGTGELFF.

This clonotype has more than one count but fewer than ten. The chain links TRBV7-2 to TRBJ2-3; D ambiguous. This CDR3 has 15 amino acids. Germline assignment: CDR1 SGHTA and CDR2 FQGNSA. Trimming left V 3 bases short and J 0 bases short, with 10 bases between. The CDR3 is CASSFWGPSTDTQYF. CDR3 sequence (DNA): TGTGCCAGCAGCTTTTGGGGTCCTAGCACAGATACGCAGTATTTT.

This clonotype was seen only a few times. The chain uses TRBV5-1 and TRBJ2-3; possible D gene TRBD1, 6 bases. The CDR3 is 16 amino acids. Germline CDR1 is SGHRS and CDR2 is YFSETQ. Trimming took 4 bases from V and 2 from J, leaving 17 bases between them. This CDR3 is CASSTLGRQDTDTQYF. Written as DNA, the CDR3 is TGCGCCAGCAGCACCCTGGGCAGACAGGACACAGATACGCAGTATTTT.

The rearrangement uses TRBV18 and TRBJ1-1; D unresolved. Germline CDR1 reads KGHSH; CDR2 reads LQKENI. Trimming shortened V by 6 bases and J by 7 bases, and 9 bases separated the two germline ends. This CDR3 has 11 amino acids. The DNA for the CDR3 is TGTGCCAGCTCCTCCTACCGTGAAGCTTTCTTT. Amino acid sequence: CASSSYREAFF. Complete variable domain (other parts from reference TRBV18 and TRBJ1-1): NAGVMQNPRHLVRRRGQEARLRCSPMKGHSHVYWYRQLPEEGLKFMVYLQKENIIDESGMPKERFSAEFPKEGPSILRIQQVVRGDSAAYFCASSSYREAFFGQGTRLTVV.

The sample holds many counts of this clonotype. The chain couples TRBV3-1 to TRBJ2-1; D not certain. Germline V CDR1 and CDR2: LGHDT, YNNKEL (reference sequence). This CDR3 comprises 13 residues. V was clipped by 0 bases and J by 9 bases, with 9 bases between them. CDR3 sequence: CASSQDTRTEQFF. DNA of the CDR3: TGTGCCAGCAGCCAAGATACACGGACTGAGCAGTTCTTC.

The sample holds a few counts of this clonotype. V and J are TRBV15 and TRBJ1-3, with D tentatively TRBD1 (5 bases). CDR3 length equals 17 residues. V was trimmed by 1 base and J by 4 bases, leaving 17 bases between them. Looked up from germline, CDR1 is LNHNV and CDR2 is YYDKDF (reference sequence). CDR3 bases: TGTGCCACCAGCAGAGGGATTTTGGGGGATGCCGGAAACACCATATATTTT. It encodes CATSRGILGDAGNTIYF.

This chain connects TRBV4-3 to TRBJ2-2, with 13 bases matching TRBD2. The V gene's germline CDR1 is LGHNA and CDR2 YSLEER. The length of the CDR3 is 17 residues. Trimming at V came to 4 bases and at J to 3 bases, leaving 5 bases not matched to a gene. This CDR3 is CASSRTSGGADTGELFF. The CDR3 nucleotides read TGCGCCAGCAGCCGTACTAGCGGGGGGGCAGACACCGGGGAGCTGTTTTTT.

This clonotype was found a few times. This chain uses TRBV18 with TRBJ1-1, with D unclear. Germline loops: CDR1 KGHSH, CDR2 LQKENI. The CDR3 runs to 13 residues. The V end was cut by 5 bases, the J end by 1 base, with 8 bases between. This chain's CDR3 is CASSDQANTEAFF. In nucleotides, the CDR3 is TGTGCCAGCTCAGACCAGGCGAACACTGAAGCTTTCTTT.

The V and J genes are TRBV25-1 and TRBJ1-2; D ambiguous. Trimming took off 1 base at V and 4 bases at J, with 25 bases between the two ends. The CDR3 spans 19 residues. Germline values: CDR1 MGHDK, CDR2 SYGVNS. The CDR3: CASSESAGKAGYVTYGYTF. Here the CDR3 DNA reads TGTGCCAGCAGTGAATCGGCAGGAAAGGCCGGGTATGTTACCTATGGCTACACCTTC.

The chain recombines TRBV10-3 with TRBJ2-7; 7 bases are shared with TRBD1. J gave up 2 bases and V 4 bases, and 14 bases lay outside the gene matches. CDR1 and CDR2 (germline): ENHRY, SYGVKD. The CDR3 has 17 amino acids. This CDR3 is CAISAPQTGQTTYEQYF. DNA of the CDR3: TGTGCCATCAGTGCCCCCCAAACGGGACAGACAACCTACGAGCAGTACTTC.

The rearrangement links TRBV6-2 or TRBV6-3 to TRBJ2-5; D not certain. There are 12 residues in the CDR3. Trimming pared 8 bases from V and 5 bases from J, leaving 12 bases between. From germline, CDR1 is MNHEY and CDR2 SVGEGT. The CDR3: CASYATHETQYF. For the CDR3, the DNA is TGTGCCAGCTACGCTACGCATGAGACCCAGTACTTC.

The chain employs TRBV29-1 and TRBJ1-1; D perhaps matches TRBD1 (6 bases). Germline V CDR1 and CDR2: SQVTM, ANQGSEA. The CDR3 runs to 13 residues. This CDR3 is CSAGVQGNTEAFF. The CDR3 coding sequence is TGCAGTGCTGGGGTACAGGGGAACACTGAAGCTTTCTTT.

J is TRBJ2-5 and V is TRBV12-3 or TRBV12-4; D remains unclear. Trimming took 6 bases from V and 1 from J, leaving 6 bases between them. The CDR3 has 12 amino acids. The CDR3 DNA reads TGTGCCAGCAGCCAACTCCAAGAGACCCAGTACTTC. Amino acids: CASSQLQETQYF.

In this sample, this clonotype turned up many times. The V call is TRBV5-1, the J call TRBJ2-3; 9 positions match TRBD1. V shed 2 bases and J 5 bases; nucleotides not matched to a gene: 6. Germline V gene lookup returns CDR1 SGHRS and CDR2 YFSETQ. The CDR3 is 15 amino acids. Here the CDR3 DNA reads TGCGCCAGCAGCTTAGCCCGGACAGGGGTAGATACGCAGTATTTT. This sequence encodes CASSLARTGVDTQYF. The entire variable domain, with the rest obtained from reference TRBV5-1 and TRBJ2-3, is as follows: KAGVTQTPRYLIKTRGQQVTLSCSPISGHRSVSWYQQTPGQGLQFLFEYFSETQRNKGNFPGRFSGRQFSNSRSEMNVSTLELGDSALYLCASSLARTGVDTQYFGPGTRLTVL.

This clonotype was observed a few times. The V gene is TRBV7-3, the J gene TRBJ1-1; D uncertain. CDR1 is SGHTA, CDR2 FQGTGA, per germline. The CDR3 covers 13 residues. Trimming took 4 bases from V and 3 from J, leaving 9 bases between them. DNA of the CDR3: TGTGCCAGCAGCTACACGACGGACACTGAAGCTTTCTTT. The encoded protein is CASSYTTDTEAFF.

The V call is TRBV5-1, the J call TRBJ2-3, with D hard to call. CDR1 and CDR2 (germline): SGHRS, YFSETQ. The CDR3 totals 16 residues. V gave up 7 bases and J gave up 4 bases, with 22 bases separating them. The chain's CDR3 is CASAPGPSKRADTQYF. The CDR3 DNA reads as TGCGCCAGCGCCCCCGGGCCATCCAAAAGGGCAGATACGCAGTATTTT.

The rearrangement joins TRBV6-5 to TRBJ1-2, with a possible D match to TRBD1 (6 bases). Germline assignment: CDR1 MNHEY and CDR2 SVGAGI. The CDR3 has 15 residues. Trimming took 8 bases from V and 0 from J, leaving 16 bases between them. The CDR3 DNA is TGTGCCAGCCGGACGTCAGGGGCTTCTAACTATGGCTACACCTTC. This codes for CASRTSGASNYGYTF.

This chain connects TRBV20-1 to TRBJ2-7; 8 nucleotides match TRBD2. Germline trimming cut 0 bases from V and 7 bases from J; bases unmatched to any gene: 8. The CDR3 covers 14 residues. Germline V gene data show CDR1 as DFQATT and CDR2 as SNEGSKA (reference sequence). The CDR3 reads CSARDTGGADEQYF. The CDR3 DNA is TGCAGTGCTAGAGATACGGGGGGGGCCGATGAGCAGTACTTC.

This chain links TRBV18 with TRBJ1-4; maybe TRBD1 (6 bases). V shed 2 bases and J shed 8 bases, with 9 bases lying between them. The CDR3 covers 13 residues. The germline V gene has CDR1 KGHSH and CDR2 LQKENI. The DNA of the CDR3 is TGTGCCAGCTCACCAACAGGGAGGGAAAAACTGTTTTTT. Its protein product is CASSPTGREKLFF.

In its sample, this clonotype was seen a few times. This chain links TRBV20-1 with TRBJ1-5; no clear D gene. V lost 3 bases to trimming and J lost 6 bases, with 18 bases between them. The germline V gene has CDR1 DFQATT and CDR2 SNEGSKA (reference sequence). This CDR3 has 15 amino acids. The CDR3 is CSARVAGSLGQPQHF. The CDR3 nucleotides are TGCAGTGCTAGGGTGGCTGGGTCCCTCGGTCAGCCCCAGCATTTT.

The CDR3 region has the DNA TGTGCCAGCAGCACAGGGGGACCAAATGAGCAGTACGTC. Translated, it gives CASSTGGPNEQYV. The chain links TRBV6-2 or TRBV6-3 to TRBJ2-7; 8 bases fit TRBD1. The germline V gene has CDR1 MNHEY and CDR2 SVGEGT. The CDR3 is 13 residues long. The V segment lost 6 bases and the J segment 7 bases; nucleotides outside the gene matches: 8.

This clonotype appeared a few times. The J gene is TRBJ2-7, the V gene TRBV7-2; TRBD1 aligns across 8 bases. Trimming took 5 bases from V and 3 from J; bases not matched to a gene: 18. Germline lookup yields CDR1 SGHTA and CDR2 FQGNSA. The CDR3 loop spans 18 amino acids. DNA of the CDR3: TGTGCCAGCAGCCGAACCCTAGCAGGAGACAGGGGTGACTACGAGCAGTACTTC. Its protein product is CASSRTLAGDRGDYEQYF.

The chain couples TRBV20-1 to TRBJ1-5; D not certain. V was trimmed by 0 bases and J by 0 bases, leaving 9 bases between them. Germline CDR1 reads DFQATT; CDR2 reads SNEGSKA (reference sequence). The CDR3 loop spans 15 amino acids. The CDR3 region is CSARDRQDSNQPQHF. CDR3 DNA sequence: TGCAGTGCTAGAGATCGGCAGGATAGCAATCAGCCCCAGCATTTT.